A selection of T cell receptor beta chains follows, all from one sample in a study of Ad26.COV2.S vaccination and SARS-CoV-2 variants. Here immunoSEQ multiplex PCR was the method, and the copy in TCRdb shows in-frame clones only, minus some. The sample lists more than 150,000 clones, roughly nine tenths seen once, with less than 6% in the top ten. The starting material was peripheral blood, obtained after recovery from COVID-19. The receptors derive from a human donor who had recovered from COVID-19. The CDR3 runs from the conserved cysteine through the conserved F or W. Fields, in order: D gene, V gene, CDR3 length, J gene, clone size, CDR3 DNA, CDR3 protein. A D gene is named only where the DNA matches it firmly. Only part of the rows carry a size: once, few, many, or a class if the clone is expanded.

d_call: .
v_call: TRBV6-6
cdr3_length: 14
j_call: TRBJ1-6
clone_size: .
cdr3_nt: TGTGCCAGCAGTTCCGGACAGTTGAATTCACCCCTCCACTTT
cdr3_aa: CASSSGQLNSPLHF

d_call: .
v_call: TRBV30
cdr3_length: 14
j_call: TRBJ1-6
clone_size: .
cdr3_nt: TGTGCCTCCTCAACGGGATCTCCTAATTCACCCCTCCACTTT
cdr3_aa: CASSTGSPNSPLHF

d_call: .
v_call: TRBV18
cdr3_length: 17
j_call: TRBJ2-2
clone_size: .
cdr3_nt: TGTGCCAGCTCACCAGAGACTGGAGCGTTAGACACCGGGGAGCTGTTTTTT
cdr3_aa: CASSPETGALDTGELFF

d_call: TRBD1
v_call: TRBV2
cdr3_length: 15
j_call: TRBJ1-6
clone_size: .
cdr3_nt: TGTGCCACCCGACAGGGGGGGATCGGTAATTCACCCCTCCACTTT
cdr3_aa: CATRQGGIGNSPLHF

d_call: TRBD1
v_call: TRBV19
cdr3_length: 14
j_call: TRBJ1-2
clone_size: .
cdr3_nt: TGTGCCAGTAGTATGTCCCCAGGGGGCCGTGGCTACACCTTC
cdr3_aa: CASSMSPGGRGYTF

d_call: .
v_call: TRBV3-1/TRBV3-2
cdr3_length: 14
j_call: TRBJ2-2
clone_size: .
cdr3_nt: TGTGCCAGCAGCCCTAACAGTCACACCGGGGAGCTGTTTTTT
cdr3_aa: CASSPNSHTGELFF

d_call: .
v_call: TRBV4-1
cdr3_length: 12
j_call: TRBJ2-1
clone_size: .
cdr3_nt: TGCGCCAGCAGCCAAGAAGACTCGGAGCAGTTCTTC
cdr3_aa: CASSQEDSEQFF

d_call: .
v_call: TRBV11-2
cdr3_length: 11
j_call: TRBJ2-5
clone_size: few
cdr3_nt: TGTGCCAGCACCCCCGGAGAGACCCAGTACTTC
cdr3_aa: CASTPGETQYF

d_call: .
v_call: TRBV7-7
cdr3_length: 14
j_call: TRBJ2-5
clone_size: .
cdr3_nt: TGTGCCAGCAGCTCACGGATAAATCAAGAGACCCAGTACTTC
cdr3_aa: CASSSRINQETQYF

d_call: TRBD2
v_call: TRBV19
cdr3_length: 15
j_call: TRBJ2-1
clone_size: .
cdr3_nt: TGTGCCAGTAGTGCCCGACTAGCGGGTTACAATGAGCAGTTCTTC
cdr3_aa: CASSARLAGYNEQFF